This TCR beta chain was profiled in a study of molecular identifiers for immune sequencing clone quantification. With V trimmed by 4 bases and J by 4 bases, 15 bases remained unmatched. Germline assignment: CDR1 LNHDA and CDR2 SQIVND (reference sequence). The CDR3 spans 17 residues. TCRdb reanalysed the PCR reads using MiXCR and keeps one entry per CDR3 protein. The sample gives about 36,000 distinct CDR3 sequences, about 18% of which show up once; roughly 6.6% is in the top ten. This clonotype has a count of ten or more. The antigen is not known. Study-wide points: Spiked Jurkat TCR RNA equal to one cell could reportedly be picked out among one million naive cells. Underestimation of highly expanded clone sizes could arise where identical TCR molecules share a barcode. In CMV-specific effectors, clones above 20 copies held over 99% of molecules; naive, under 1%.

The sequenced sample consisted of naive CD8+ T cells from blood, with Jurkat cell RNA spiked in. Subset indicated: FACS-sorted CD8+CD4-CCR7+CD45RA+ naive T cells. The rearrangement links TRBV19 to TRBJ2-7, with TRBD2 matching over 8 bases. This receptor was obtained from a human donor in good health. Some libraries in this study had Jurkat cell RNA spiked in. This CDR3 is CASSKWSGTRDDYEQYF. The CDR3, as DNA: TGTGCCAGTAGTAAATGGTCCGGGACTAGAGATGATTACGAGCAGTACTTC. Looking up the rest from reference TRBV19 and TRBJ2-7 gives the full variable domain: DGGITQSPKYLFRKEGQNVTLSCEQNLNHDAMYWYRQDPGQGLRLIYYSQIVNDFQKGDIAEGYSVSREKKESFPLTVTSAQKNPTAFYLCASSKWSGTRDDYEQYFGPGTRLTVT.